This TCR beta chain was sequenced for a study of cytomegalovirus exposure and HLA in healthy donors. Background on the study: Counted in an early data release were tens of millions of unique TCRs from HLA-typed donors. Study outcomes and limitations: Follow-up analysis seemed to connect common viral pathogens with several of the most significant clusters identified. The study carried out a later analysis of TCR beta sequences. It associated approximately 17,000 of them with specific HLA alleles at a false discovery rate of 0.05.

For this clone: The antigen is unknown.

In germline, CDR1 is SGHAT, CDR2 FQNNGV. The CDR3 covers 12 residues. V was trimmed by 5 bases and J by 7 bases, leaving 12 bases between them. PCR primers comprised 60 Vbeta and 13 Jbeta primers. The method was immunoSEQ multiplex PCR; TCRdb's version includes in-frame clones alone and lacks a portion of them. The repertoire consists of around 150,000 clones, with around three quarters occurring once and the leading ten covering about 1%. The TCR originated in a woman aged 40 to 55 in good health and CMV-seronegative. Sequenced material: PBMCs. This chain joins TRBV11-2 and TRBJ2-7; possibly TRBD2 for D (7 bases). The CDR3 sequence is CASSIKGGEQYF. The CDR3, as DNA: TGTGCCAGCAGCATCAAGGGGGGGGAGCAGTACTTC.